This T cell receptor beta chain was recovered during a study of CD8 T cells in Susac syndrome. Germline assignment: CDR1 LGHNA and CDR2 YNFKEQ. Trimming shortened V by 0 bases and J by 12 bases, and 20 bases separated the two germline ends. The CDR3 is 16 residues long. After extraction with the RNeasy kit, roughly 0.5 to 1 ug of the RNA was reverse transcribed using random hexamers. TCRdb analysed the immunoSEQ multiplex PCR reads with MiXCR anew, one entry per CDR3 protein. The table includes around 140,000 distinct CDR3 sequences, roughly 80% detected once. Sequencing was performed on CD8+ T cells from PBMCs. V gene TRBV4-2 combines with J gene TRBJ1-4; maybe TRBD1 (5 bases). This clonotype originated in a human donor with multiple sclerosis. Written as DNA, the CDR3 is TGTGCCAGCAGCCAAGATCTTGGCGGCCCAGGGTGGGAACTGTTTTTT. It encodes CASSQDLGGPGWELFF.